This T cell receptor beta chain was recorded in a study of tumor and adjacent non-tumor tissue in lung cancer. Study-wide findings and caveats: Significantly higher TCR diversity was found in tumor than normal lung.

Turning to this clonotype: What it binds is unknown. A read error may explain this, as a much larger clone is one base away.

No cell sorting was done before RNA was extracted from the tissue. Distant lung tissue was collected more than 3 cm away from the tumor edge. Donors were chemotherapy-naive, newly diagnosed lung cancer surgical patients in China, August–late 2014. Trimming removed 4 bases from V and 6 bases from J, with 9 bases in between. The CDR3 covers 13 residues. TCRbeta libraries were built with three rounds of nested PCR, modified from ARM-PCR. In TCRdb, the multiplex PCR reads were re-called with MiXCR into one record per CDR3 protein. The data hold around 80,000 distinct CDR3 sequences, with 76% observed a single time.

Sequenced input: distant non-tumor lung tissue. V gene TRBV12-3 or TRBV12-4 combines with J gene TRBJ2-2; D gene uncertain. This TCR derives from a man between 65 and 85 years old with non-small cell lung cancer. The CDR3, as DNA: TGTGCCAGCAGTTGGACCGACGCCGGGGAGCTGTTTTTT. It encodes CASSWTDAGELFF.